This is a list of T cell receptor beta chains from one sample in a study of cytomegalovirus exposure and HLA in healthy donors. Repertoires were generated with immunoSEQ multiplex PCR, while TCRdb's copy carries only in-frame clones and drops some. The sample records about 120,000 clones, about 83% being singletons. The sequenced material came from PBMCs. The receptors shown here come from a female donor in good health and CMV-seronegative. Each CDR3 is given with its conserved first and last residue. The D gene is left open where the match is weak. Rows give clone size only sometimes, using once, few, many, or a class for an expanded clone.

V gene	D gene	J gene	clone size	CDR3 length	CDR3 DNA	CDR3 protein
TRBV19	.	TRBJ1-6	.	13	TGTGCCAGTACAGATTGGGAGCATTCACCCCTCCACTTT	CASTDWEHSPLHF
TRBV11-2	TRBD2	TRBJ2-5	.	17	TGTGCCAGCAGCTTAGGTGGGACTAGCGGGCCGAGGGAGACCCAGTACTTC	CASSLGGTSGPRETQYF
TRBV7-2	.	TRBJ1-5	.	17	TGTGCCAGCAGCTTAGGTTATCGGAGGGAGTCGAATCAGCCCCAGCATTTT	CASSLGYRRESNQPQHF
TRBV7-6	.	TRBJ2-7	.	15	TGTGCCAGCAGCTTAATGGCGGGTGGGAAGGACGAGCAGTACTTC	CASSLMAGGKDEQYF
TRBV7-9	TRBD1	TRBJ2-6	few	14	TGTGCCATCGGACAGGGGGCCGGGGCCAACGTCCTGACTTTC	CAIGQGAGANVLTF
TRBV11-3	TRBD2	TRBJ2-2	.	17	TGTGCCAGCAGCCCTGGTGGCGGACGGGAGGACACCGGGGAGCTGTTTTTT	CASSPGGGREDTGELFF
TRBV5-4	.	TRBJ2-1	.	13	TGTGCCAGCAGCTTGGTTATGAATAGCGGGCAGTTCTTC	CASSLVMNSGQFF
TRBV2	.	TRBJ1-1	.	12	TGTGCCACCCAGGACAGAATCACTGAAGCTTTCTTT	CATQDRITEAFF
TRBV19	TRBD1	TRBJ1-5	.	15	TGTGCCAGTAGTATTGGACAGGGCCTCAATCAGCCCCAGCATTTT	CASSIGQGLNQPQHF
TRBV9	TRBD2	TRBJ2-2	.	16	TGTGCCAGCAGCGTAGACCAAGCGGGGTGGGCCGGGGAGCTGTTTTTT	CASSVDQAGWAGELFF
TRBV10-3	.	TRBJ1-3	.	16	TGTGCCATCAGTGAGGTGACAGGATTGGATGGAAACACCATATATTTT	CAISEVTGLDGNTIYF
TRBV18	TRBD1	TRBJ1-3	.	16	TGTGCCAGCTCACCCACTGGGACAGGGACTGGAAACACCATATATTTT	CASSPTGTGTGNTIYF
TRBV2	TRBD2	TRBJ2-5	.	13	TGTGCCAGCTCTGGGGGGGAATTAGAGGCCCAGTACTTC	CASSGGELEAQYF
TRBV7-2	.	TRBJ2-7	.	12	TGTGCCAGCAGCAGGGGCTCCTACGAGCAGTACTTC	CASSRGSYEQYF
TRBV7-3	.	TRBJ1-2	.	14	TGTGCCAGCAGCATCGGGGTCAGTGGCTATGGCTACACCTTC	CASSIGVSGYGYTF
TRBV15	.	TRBJ1-5	.	14	TGTGCCACCAGCAGAGTCTCTCTCAATCAGCCCCAGCATTTT	CATSRVSLNQPQHF
TRBV9	.	TRBJ1-1	.	13	TGTGCCAGCAGATACAGGGAAAACACTGAAGCTTTCTTT	CASRYRENTEAFF
TRBV7-9	TRBD1	TRBJ2-5	.	15	TGTGCCAGCAAATCACCACAGGGGGCCTCCGAGACCCAGTACTTC	CASKSPQGASETQYF